Listed below are T cell receptor beta chains from one sample, sequenced in a study. TCRdb reprocessed the multiplex PCR reads with MiXCR, giving one entry per CDR3 protein. Altogether 280 or so distinct CDR3 sequences are present, less than 6.5% being singletons, with the ten largest covering 25% to 40%. Sample: tumor-infiltrating Tregs sorted from the breast tumor. The receptors here all came from a female donor with breast cancer. CDR3s include the opening cysteine and the closing phenylalanine or tryptophan. A D gene is named only where the DNA matches it firmly. Where a row states a size, it is once, few, many or the class of an expanded clone; other rows omit it.

>TRBV12-3/TRBV12-4|NA|TRBJ1-2|large
TGTGCCAGCAGTTTGGCGGGGCTCGAGGGCTATGGCTACACCTTC
CASSLAGLEGYGYTF
>TRBV12-3/TRBV12-4|NA|TRBJ1-2|medium-sized
TGTGCCAGCACTCCGAGCGGGGTTAGCTATGGCTACACCTTC
CASTPSGVSYGYTF
>TRBV12-3/TRBV12-4|TRBD1|TRBJ1-2|large
TGTGCCAGCAGGCTGGGACAGCACTATGGCTACACCTTC
CASRLGQHYGYTF
>TRBV12-3/TRBV12-4|NA|TRBJ1-2|large
TGTGCCAGCAGTTTAAGGAGTGGCTACTATGGCTACACCTTC
CASSLRSGYYGYTF
>TRBV12-3/TRBV12-4|NA|TRBJ1-2|medium-sized
TGTGCCAGCAGCTCCCTCTGGAGAGACTATGGCTACACCTTC
CASSSLWRDYGYTF
>TRBV12-3/TRBV12-4|TRBD1|TRBJ1-2|large
TGTGCCAGCAGGGGACAGATTAACTATGGCTACACCTTC
CASRGQINYGYTF
>TRBV12-3/TRBV12-4|NA|TRBJ1-2|medium-sized
TGTGCCAGCAGTTTTGATGGGGACGACTATGGCTACACCTTC
CASSFDGDDYGYTF
>TRBV12-3/TRBV12-4|NA|TRBJ1-2|NA
TGTGCCACCGCAACAGGGTCTAACTATGGCTACACCTTC
CATATGSNYGYTF
>TRBV12-3/TRBV12-4|NA|TRBJ1-2|medium-sized
TGTGCCAGCAGCTCGGATTTCAATGGCTACACCTTC
CASSSDFNGYTF
>TRBV12-3/TRBV12-4|NA|TRBJ1-2|medium-sized
TGTGCCAGCAGATCCGCCGGGACCGGCTATGGCTACACCTTC
CASRSAGTGYGYTF
>TRBV12-3/TRBV12-4|NA|TRBJ1-2|medium-sized
TGTGCCAGCAGTTACGATAGCTATGGCTACACCTTC
CASSYDSYGYTF
>TRBV12-3/TRBV12-4|TRBD1|TRBJ1-2|large
TGTGCCAGCAGTCTACGGACAGGGGTGGGCTACACCTTC
CASSLRTGVGYTF
>TRBV12-3/TRBV12-4|NA|TRBJ1-2|medium-sized
TGTGCCAGCAGTTCGGACAGTCCTAACTATGGCTACACCTTC
CASSSDSPNYGYTF
>TRBV12-3/TRBV12-4|TRBD1|TRBJ1-2|large
TGTGCCAGCAGTTTACGGACAGGGCATTATGGCTACACCTTC
CASSLRTGHYGYTF
>TRBV12-3/TRBV12-4|NA|TRBJ1-2|hyperexpanded
TGTGCCAGCTCGGAGGATGGCTACACCTTC
CASSEDGYTF
>TRBV12-3/TRBV12-4|TRBD1|TRBJ1-2|hyperexpanded
TGTGCCAGCAGTTTGCCGGGACAGGGTACCTATGGCTACACCTTC
CASSLPGQGTYGYTF
>TRBV12-3/TRBV12-4|NA|TRBJ1-2|large
TGTGCCAGCAGTCGGACAGCTAACTATGGCTACACCTTC
CASSRTANYGYTF
>TRBV12-3/TRBV12-4|NA|TRBJ1-2|large
TGTGCCAGCAGTCCTGATCTGGGAGGTAGGGGCTATGGCTACACCTTC
CASSPDLGGRGYGYTF
>TRBV12-3/TRBV12-4|NA|TRBJ1-2|medium-sized
TGTGCCAGCAGTTTGGTTGGAGGAGCCAATGGCTACACCTTC
CASSLVGGANGYTF
>TRBV12-3/TRBV12-4|NA|TRBJ1-2|few
TGTGCCAGCACGTCAGCTGGGCGTAACTATGGCTACACCTTC
CASTSAGRNYGYTF
>TRBV12-3/TRBV12-4|NA|TRBJ1-2|medium-sized
TGTGCCAGCAGTTTAGAAGGGTACTATGGCTACACCTTC
CASSLEGYYGYTF
>TRBV12-3/TRBV12-4|NA|TRBJ1-2|large
TGTGCCAGCAGTTTAGCTGACGGACGGGGCTACACCTTC
CASSLADGRGYTF
>TRBV12-3/TRBV12-4|NA|TRBJ1-2|medium-sized
TGTGCCAGCACCACACCGGGCCGGGGCTATGGCTACACCTTC
CASTTPGRGYGYTF
>TRBV12-3/TRBV12-4|NA|TRBJ1-2|large
TGTGCCAGCAGTCGATCAGGGGTCGGCTACACCTTC
CASSRSGVGYTF
>TRBV12-3/TRBV12-4|NA|TRBJ1-2|large
TGTGCCAGCAGTTTTGGCTTAGCTAACTATGGCTACACCTTC
CASSFGLANYGYTF
>TRBV12-3/TRBV12-4|NA|TRBJ1-2|hyperexpanded
TGTGCCAGCAGTTTAAGCTTTAGACAGAACTATGGCTACACCTTC
CASSLSFRQNYGYTF
>TRBV12-3/TRBV12-4|NA|TRBJ1-2|large
TGTGCCAGCAGTTGGGGATCCTATGGCTACACCTTC
CASSWGSYGYTF
>TRBV12-3/TRBV12-4|TRBD1|TRBJ1-2|medium-sized
TGTGCCAGCAGTACACAGACAGGGATAAATGGCTACACCTTC
CASSTQTGINGYTF
>TRBV12-3/TRBV12-4|NA|TRBJ1-2|large
TGTGCCAGCACCTTGAGGAGCACAAGCCCATCGAACTATGGCTACACCTTC
CASTLRSTSPSNYGYTF
>TRBV12-3/TRBV12-4|TRBD1|TRBJ1-2|large
TGTGCCAGCAGTGCCCGGGACAGCTATGGCTACACCTTC
CASSARDSYGYTF
>TRBV12-3/TRBV12-4|NA|TRBJ1-2|medium-sized
TGTGCCAGCAGTTTATACCCAGACCCCTATGGCTACACCTTC
CASSLYPDPYGYTF
>TRBV12-3/TRBV12-4|TRBD1|TRBJ1-2|medium-sized
TGTGCCAGCAGTTTGGGACAGACCTACACCTTC
CASSLGQTYTF
>TRBV12-3/TRBV12-4|NA|TRBJ1-2|large
TGTGCCAGCAGTTACGGTAGAATTTACTATGGCTACACCTTC
CASSYGRIYYGYTF
>TRBV12-3/TRBV12-4|NA|TRBJ1-2|large
TGTGCCAGCAGTTTGGGCAGAACTGGCTACACCTTC
CASSLGRTGYTF
>TRBV12-3/TRBV12-4|NA|TRBJ1-2|hyperexpanded
TGTGCCAGCAGTTCCACAGCCTCTTGGGGCTATGGCTACACCTTC
CASSSTASWGYGYTF
>TRBV12-3/TRBV12-4|NA|TRBJ1-2|hyperexpanded
TGTGCCAGCAGTCGGGGACACCCCTATGGCTACACCTTC
CASSRGHPYGYTF
>TRBV12-3/TRBV12-4|NA|TRBJ1-2|NA
TGTGCCAGCAGTTCCGCCTATGGCTACACCTTC
CASSSAYGYTF
>TRBV12-3/TRBV12-4|TRBD1|TRBJ1-2|NA
TGTGCCAGCAGTTTGCCGGGACAGGGACATGGCTACACCTTC
CASSLPGQGHGYTF
>TRBV12-3/TRBV12-4|TRBD1|TRBJ1-2|medium-sized
TGTGCCAGCAGCTTGAAAGGGACAGATAGGGCTCACTTC
CASSLKGTDRAHF
>TRBV12-3/TRBV12-4|NA|TRBJ1-2|medium-sized
TGTGCCAGCAGTTTAGGTAGGGGCGTGACAGCCAACTATGGCTACACCTTC
CASSLGRGVTANYGYTF